This T cell receptor beta chain was sequenced in a study of OX40 agonist ivuxolimab in advanced cancers. Study-level background: Six ivuxolimab dose levels, 0.01 to 10 mg/kg, were given intravenously every 2 weeks. Aged about 20 to 80 with a mean of 60 years, they were almost 85% male. Patients receiving dose escalation had hepatocellular carcinoma, melanoma, renal cell or head and neck cancer.

A word on this clone: Its target is not known.

Study-wide findings and caveats: Antigen specificity was not determined for the expanded peripheral T cells.

Profiling relied on immunoSEQ multiplex PCR, and the TCRdb table lists in-frame clones only, not all of them. Among about 70,000 clones listed, 85% to 90% were seen once. Germline CDR1 and CDR2: SGHNT and YYREEE (reference sequence). The CDR3 runs to 17 residues. Trimming cost V 0 bases and J 6 bases; bases outside gene matches: 13. This chain uses TRBV5-4 with TRBJ1-2; 8 nucleotides agree with TRBD1. This TCR was recovered from an adult with an advanced solid tumor such as melanoma, head and neck, liver or kidney cancer. Material: CD4+ or CD8+ T cells sorted from blood, obtained in a trial of the OX40 agonist ivuxolimab. The CDR3 nucleotides are TGTGCCAGCAGCTTGGACGGTAGACAGGGGATAAAAAATGGCTACACCTTC. This codes for CASSLDGRQGIKNGYTF.